The 21 T cell receptor beta chains below all came from one sample that was sequenced in a study of T cell responses to AZD1222 COVID-19 vaccine (dated by TCRdb to the early 2020s). The library was built by means of the immunoSEQ multiplex PCR assay. In its TCRdb copy, this immuneACCESS table keeps in-frame sequences only and misses some clones. Where compared with another copy, unresolved V genes explain less than half of these, and the others have no known cause. For this sample the table gives over 110,000 clones, of which roughly 93% were detected only once. The ten most abundant clones make up around 10% of the sample. According to the study, the label for this sample's time point signals: about 28 days (+/-7) after the second vaccine dose. The source material was peripheral blood, sampled 28 days after the second AZD1222 dose. These receptors all come from an adult who received the AZD1222 COVID-19 vaccine.

V gene TRBV5-1 combines with J gene TRBJ2-3; no reliable D call. Germline loops: CDR1 SGHRS, CDR2 YFSETQ. The CDR3 extends over 11 amino acids. V was trimmed by 0 bases and J by 4 bases, leaving 0 bases between them. This chain's CDR3 is CASSLADTQYF. In DNA form, the CDR3 reads TGCGCCAGCAGCTTGGCAGATACGCAGTATTTT.

The chain carries TRBV2 and TRBJ1-5; 7 nucleotides match TRBD1. Germline-derived CDR1 and CDR2 are SNHLY and FYNNEI. This CDR3 region has 14 residues. V lost 3 bases, J lost 4 bases, and 3 bases stayed unmatched. The CDR3 DNA reads as TGTGCCAGCAGTGATCAGGGGGGGAATCAGCCCCAGCATTTT. Its protein product is CASSDQGGNQPQHF.

The V and J genes are TRBV5-6 and TRBJ1-1, with 10 positions matching TRBD1. Germline V CDR1 and CDR2: SGHDT, YYEEEE. The CDR3 sequence is 18 residues long. The V gene end was trimmed by 0 bases and the J gene end by 4 bases; junction bases not matched to a gene: 12. CDR3: CASSLARGQGLAITEAFF. CDR3 DNA: TGTGCCAGCAGCTTGGCCCGGGGACAGGGGTTGGCGATCACTGAAGCTTTCTTT.

The chain recombines TRBV7-7 with TRBJ1-1; a possible D gene is TRBD1 (6 bases). This CDR3 comprises 15 residues. Germline V lookup: CDR1 SSHAT, CDR2 FNYEAQ (reference sequence). The V end lost 3 bases, the J end lost 0 bases, and 11 bases lay between the germline ends. The CDR3 spells CASSFFRDMNTEAFF. The DNA of the CDR3 is TGTGCCAGCAGCTTTTTTCGGGACATGAACACTGAAGCTTTCTTT.

This sequence joins TRBV28 and TRBJ1-1; a weak D match, TRBD1 (5 bases). Trimming cost V 1 base and J 8 bases, with 17 bases left between them. This CDR3 comprises 15 residues. CDR1 is MDHEN, CDR2 SYDVKM, per germline. For the CDR3, the DNA is TGTGCCAGCAGTTTATCCGGGACCAAATTCACGGAAGCTTTCTTT. Protein product: CASSLSGTKFTEAFF.

Written as DNA, the CDR3 is TGTGCCAGCAGTCCCAGGACGGATCTTCTTAGCAATCAGCCCCAGCATTTT. Protein sequence: CASSPRTDLLSNQPQHF. The chain has TRBV27 and TRBJ1-5; no definite D call. Trimming cost V 5 bases and J 0 bases, with 17 bases left between them. CDR1 is MNHEY and CDR2 is SMNVEV in the germline V gene (reference sequence). This CDR3 is built from 17 residues.

The chain joins TRBV19 to TRBJ2-1; D is unresolved. The V end was cut by 3 bases, the J end by 3 bases, with 6 bases between. Germline CDR1 reads LNHDA; CDR2 reads SQIVND (reference sequence). The CDR3 consists of 13 residues. The CDR3 loop reads CASSMGVYNEQFF. The CDR3 region has the DNA TGTGCCAGTAGTATGGGTGTCTACAATGAGCAGTTCTTC.

The V and J genes are TRBV7-9 and TRBJ1-2; D gene ambiguous. Trimming took 7 bases from V and 4 from J, leaving 7 bases between them. CDR3 size: 11 residues. Germline CDR1 and CDR2: SEHNR and FQNEAQ (reference sequence). For the CDR3, the DNA is TGTGCCAGCATCAGTGGCTATGGCTACACCTTC. It is translated as CASISGYGYTF.

To note about this clone: The germline gene is not matched at one end of the junction; a read error may be the cause. The chain links TRBV4-1 to TRBJ2-1; possible D gene TRBD2, 5 bases. CDR3 size: 11 residues. Looked up from germline, CDR1 is MGHRA and CDR2 is YSYEKL. The CDR3 here is CASSQARRTVF. The CDR3 DNA sequence: TGCGCCAGCAGCCAAGCGCGTCGGACTGTCTTC.

This chain joins TRBV18 and TRBJ2-5, with D unclear. Looked up from germline, CDR1 is KGHSH and CDR2 is LQKENI. Trimming stripped 1 base from V and 1 base from J, with 4 bases between. This CDR3 comprises 13 residues. Here the CDR3 reads CASSPLAQETQYF. The CDR3 DNA sequence: TGTGCCAGCTCACCACTGGCCCAAGAGACCCAGTACTTC. Complete variable domain (other parts from reference TRBV18 and TRBJ2-5): NAGVMQNPRHLVRRRGQEARLRCSPMKGHSHVYWYRQLPEEGLKFMVYLQKENIIDESGMPKERFSAEFPKEGPSILRIQQVVRGDSAAYFCASSPLAQETQYFGPGTRLLVL.

This clone came up once. Written as DNA, the CDR3 is TGTGCCAGTAGGACCTCGAATATGCCCGGAAACACCATATATTTT. Protein sequence: CASRTSNMPGNTIYF. V and J are TRBV19 and TRBJ1-3; D not certain. Germline V CDR1 and CDR2: LNHDA, SQIVND (reference sequence). This CDR3 is built from 15 residues. The V end lost 6 bases, the J end lost 4 bases, and 16 bases lay between the germline ends.

V is TRBV3-1 (or the pseudogene TRBV3-2) and J is TRBJ2-1, with TRBD2 identical over 7 bases. The ends lost 0 bases at V and 5 bases at J; junction bases unmatched: 10. The CDR3 covers 17 residues. In germline, CDR1 is LGHDT, CDR2 YNNKEL (reference sequence). The CDR3 region has the DNA TGTGCCAGCAGCCAAGAGGGTTTGGCGGGAGTGCACAATGAGCAGTTCTTC. As protein: CASSQEGLAGVHNEQFF.

The gene calls are TRBV12-3 or TRBV12-4 and TRBJ1-1, with unresolved D. With 3 bases removed from V and 6 bases from J, the gap between germline ends came to 8 bases. The CDR3 consists of 12 residues. CDR3 bases: TGTGCCAGCAGTTTCTGGTCAGCTGAAGCTTTCTTT. Its protein product is CASSFWSAEAFF.

The sample holds one count of this clone. The chain employs TRBV7-9 and TRBJ1-2; unclear D gene. Looked up from germline, CDR1 is SEHNR and CDR2 is FQNEAQ (reference sequence). Trimming took off 0 bases at V and 6 bases at J, with 14 bases between the two ends. This CDR3 has 15 residues. The CDR3 DNA reads TGTGCCAGCAGCTTAGCGATCGGGGTTTCGGATGGCTACACCTTC. Protein sequence: CASSLAIGVSDGYTF.

J is TRBJ1-5 and V is TRBV3-1 (or the pseudogene TRBV3-2); no definite D call. V shed 0 bases and J shed 6 bases, with 6 bases lying between them. CDR1 is LGHDT and CDR2 is YNNKEL in the germline V gene (reference sequence). The CDR3 extends over 13 amino acids. In DNA, the CDR3 is TGTGCCAGCAGCCAAGATATCGCTCAGCCCCAGCATTTT. This codes for CASSQDIAQPQHF.

The gene calls are TRBV5-4 and TRBJ1-2; D may be TRBD1 (6 bases). The V gene's germline CDR1 is SGHNT and CDR2 YYREEE (reference sequence). V was pared by 3 bases and J by 4 bases, with 16 bases between. This CDR3 comprises 15 residues. The CDR3 nucleotides are TGTGCCAGCAGCTCACCGACCCAGGGGCCCTATGGCTACACCTTC. As protein: CASSSPTQGPYGYTF.

The chain carries TRBV6-5 and TRBJ2-3; TRBD1 is a possible D gene (5 bases). This CDR3 contains 13 residues. The germline V and J ends were trimmed by 8 bases and 2 bases, with 11 bases remaining between them. Germline CDR1 and CDR2: MNHEY and SVGAGI. CDR3 nucleotide sequence: TGTGCCAGCGGTAGGGGTCCCACAGATACGCAGTATTTT. Translation gives CASGRGPTDTQYF.

The rearrangement links TRBV29-1 to TRBJ1-1, with a tentative D call TRBD1 (5 bases). This CDR3 is built from 13 residues. Between the trimmed V and J ends, which lost 7 bases and 1 base, there was a span of 13 bases. From germline, CDR1 is SQVTM and CDR2 ANQGSEA. CDR3 nucleotides: TGCAGCGCCGAATACGGGGGGAACACTGAAGCTTTCTTT. It yields the protein CSAEYGGNTEAFF.

This clone was found once. This rearrangement joins TRBV4-1 to TRBJ1-1; unclear D gene. V lost 4 bases, J lost 2 bases, and 11 bases lay in between. The CDR3 has 14 residues. CDR1 is MGHRA and CDR2 is YSYEKL in the germline V gene. The CDR3 region has the DNA TGCGCCAGCAGCCCCCACTCCCAAAACACTGAAGCTTTCTTT. Translated: CASSPHSQNTEAFF.

The genes are TRBV5-1 and TRBJ2-1; TRBD2 matches 10 bases. Germline V gene lookup returns CDR1 SGHRS and CDR2 YFSETQ. Losses at the gene ends were 4 bases for V and 8 bases for J; bases not matched to a gene: 12. The CDR3 has 16 residues. CDR3 nucleotide sequence: TGCGCCAGCAGCCCTGGGTCTAGCGGGGGTTGGGATGAGCAGTTCTTC. This translates into CASSPGSSGGWDEQFF.

The rearrangement links TRBV19 to TRBJ1-1; D is unclear. V lost 6 bases and J 0 bases, leaving 11 bases between the germline ends. There are 14 residues in the CDR3. Germline V gives CDR1 LNHDA, CDR2 SQIVND (reference sequence). CDR3 nucleotides: TGTGCCAGTAGCCCTGAAGGGATGAACACTGAAGCTTTCTTT. Its protein is CASSPEGMNTEAFF.